This T cell receptor beta chain was observed in a study of CD8 T cells in Susac syndrome (dated by TCRdb to between 2018 and 2021). Study-level background: The study used repertoire sequencing to test whether antigen drove CD8+ T cell activation and differentiation in Susac syndrome.

Results the study describes overall, beyond this receptor: The number of individuals in the TCR sequencing and HLA analysis was acknowledged as relatively small.

About this clonotype: Its antigen is unknown. There are no base qualities to consult, and no much larger clone falls within one base.

At the junction V is shortened by 5 bases and J by 9 bases; bases outside the gene matches: 10. The CDR3 starts with the cysteine, ends with the phenylalanine, and has 14 residues. Only CDR3 DNA is held: 42 bases, read in frame from base 1. Peripheral blood CD8+ and CD4+ T cells from healthy donors, Susac syndrome patients and multiple sclerosis patients were profiled using high-throughput TCR beta sequencing. The multiple sclerosis controls were treatment-naive patients who had stable or active relapsing-remitting disease and met the revised McDonald criteria. CD8+ TEMRA cells were enriched by FACS, while bulk CD8+ and CD4+ T cells were purified by magnetic negative isolation. Blood was drawn into EDTA tubes, processed within 24 hours, and PBMCs were isolated by density gradient centrifugation. PBMCs intended for TCR sequencing were frozen in liquid nitrogen and were later thawed in a 37 degrees C water bath. Purity of sorted or isolated CD4+, CD8+ and CD8+ TEMRA cells was at least 90%.

RNA was extracted using the RNeasy kit, and about 0.45 to 1 ug of the RNA was reverse transcribed with random hexamers. The immunoSEQ multiplex PCR assay, which covers 54 Vbeta and 13 Jbeta segments, was used to amplify TCR beta CDR3 regions. PCR amplification bias was corrected by using a synthetic template baseline for primer optimization and computational correction. On the authors' methods: Only productive sequences were kept, with reads annotated to V, D and J genes according to IMGT and analyzed in immunoSEQ Analyzer. To calculate clonality, Shannon entropy was normalized by log2 of the number of productive unique sequences and then subtracted from one. For each patient and control, public and private clones were evaluated within the 100 most prevalent clones. Susac-specific clones were defined as absent from healthy and MS cohorts, some 1,000 published viral clones and other ImmuneACCESS disease sequences. TCRdb applied fastp at Q25 and MiXCR to the public reads, then kept only in-frame beta chains. Records with the same CDR3 protein are collapsed into one entry carrying the most frequent genes and DNA. These V and J calls originate from TCRdb's pipeline instead of the authors' own analysis. The sample contains around 280,000 distinct CDR3 sequences, under 95% of them found a single time. Roughly 0.059% of the sample belongs to the ten largest clones.

The V and J segments used are TRBV12-3 or TRBV12-4 and TRBJ1-5, and TRBD1 matches 7 of the central bases. Sequenced input: CD4+ T cells from PBMCs. The sequence was collected from a human donor with multiple sclerosis. CDR3 reads: CASSLDRVEGPQHF. The bases read TGTGCCAGCAGTCTCGACAGGGTGGAAGGGCCCCAGCATTTT.